Presented here are 22 T cell receptor beta chains from one specimen sequenced in a study of T-cell reconstitution after alpha-beta-depleted transplantation in children. Construction of the TCRbeta library involved unique molecular identifiers. TCRdb re-derived calls from the PCR reads in MiXCR, one entry per CDR3 protein. The table shows about 190,000 distinct CDR3 sequences, with roughly 6.8% occurring only once. The sample in question was PBMCs from the stem cell graft donor, obtained from the stem cell graft. The receptors originated from a human donor who donated a stem cell graft to a child with Wiskott-Aldrich syndrome.

V usage is TRBV4-3 and J usage is TRBJ2-1; no definite D call. Germline loops: CDR1 LGHNA, CDR2 YSLEER. The V end lost 0 bases, the J end lost 9 bases, and 12 bases lay between the germline ends. The CDR3 sequence is 14 residues long. For the CDR3, the DNA is TGCGCCAGCAGCCAAGACCGATCCCCGGGTGAGCAGTTCTTC. It translates to CASSQDRSPGEQFF.

V and J are TRBV5-6 and TRBJ2-7, with TRBD1 matching over 7 bases. The germline V gene has CDR1 SGHDT and CDR2 YYEEEE. The V segment lost 7 bases and the J segment 3 bases; nucleotides outside the gene matches: 13. The CDR3 length is 15 residues. In DNA, the CDR3 is TGTGCCAGCGGGTCGAAGGACAGGTTCTACTACGAGCAGTACTTC. Translation: CASGSKDRFYYEQYF.

The sample holds many counts of this clonotype. The chain recombines TRBV7-8 with TRBJ1-4; no definite D call. Between the trimmed V and J ends, which lost 7 bases and 0 bases, there was a span of 12 bases. CDR1 and CDR2 (germline): SGHVS, FQNEAQ. The CDR3 spans 15 residues. The CDR3 loop reads CASTDRGATNEKLFF. The CDR3, as DNA: TGTGCCAGCACCGATCGGGGTGCAACTAATGAAAAACTGTTTTTT.

In its sample, this clonotype was seen many times. The chain couples TRBV4-1 to TRBJ2-1, with 9 bases fitting TRBD1. Looked up from germline, CDR1 is MGHRA and CDR2 is YSYEKL. Trimming at V came to 4 bases and at J to 6 bases, leaving 10 bases not matched to a gene. This CDR3 is built from 16 residues. The CDR3 protein is CASSRIPGQGGNEQFF. CDR3 coding DNA: TGCGCCAGCAGCCGAATCCCGGGACAGGGAGGCAATGAGCAGTTCTTC.

The chain has TRBV18 and TRBJ1-3, with 7 bases identical to TRBD1. This CDR3 contains 16 residues. V trimming: 3 bases; J trimming: 0 bases; junction bases outside the gene matches: 5. The V gene's germline CDR1 is KGHSH and CDR2 LQKENI. The CDR3 DNA sequence: TGTGCCAGCTCACCGGCAGGGGGGGCCTCTGGAAACACCATATATTTT. This sequence encodes CASSPAGGASGNTIYF.

In this sample, this clonotype turned up many times. The chain joins TRBV20-1 to TRBJ1-2, with 7 bases that match TRBD1. The CDR3 length is 13 residues. CDR1 is DFQATT, CDR2 SNEGSKA, per germline (reference sequence). The V gene end was trimmed by 2 bases and the J gene end by 8 bases; junction bases not matched to a gene: 8. For the CDR3, the DNA is TGCAGTGCTAGAAACAGGGGACTCATCGGCTACACCTTC. This sequence encodes CSARNRGLIGYTF.

This rearrangement joins TRBV5-3 to TRBJ2-7; 11 positions agree with TRBD2. TRBV5-3 is an ORF; its function is uncertain. Trimming at V came to 8 bases and at J to 1 base, leaving 8 bases not matched to a gene. CDR3 length: 15 residues. The CDR3 nucleotides are TGTGCCAGGGGCCCTGGACTAGCGGGTTCCTACGAGCAGTACTTC. This gives the protein CARGPGLAGSYEQYF.

The chain combines TRBV5-1 with TRBJ2-7, with a tentative D call TRBD1 (7 bases). The germline CDR1 and CDR2 sequences are SGHRS and YFSETQ. There are 17 residues in the CDR3. The V and J ends lost 0 bases and 4 bases respectively, with 20 bases between them. The CDR3 is CASSLASLQGGRYEQYF. The CDR3 DNA reads as TGCGCCAGCAGCTTGGCTTCCCTTCAGGGGGGCCGTTACGAGCAGTACTTC.

This clonotype was counted ten times or more. The V gene is TRBV29-1, the J gene TRBJ2-3; 7 bases are shared with TRBD2. CDR1 and CDR2 from the germline V gene are SQVTM and ANQGSEA. The CDR3 runs 18 residues. V lost 3 bases, J lost 9 bases, and 24 bases stayed unmatched. The CDR3, as DNA: TGCAGCGTTGATATAGGGGTCCTTAGGGCGGGAGCCCCTTGGACGCAGTATTTT. It encodes CSVDIGVLRAGAPWTQYF.

Note on this clonotype: A much larger clone differs by one base, so this may be a read error. CDR3 nucleotide sequence: TGTGCCAGCAGCTTAGATCTCTATGGCTACACCTTC. It codes for CASSLDLYGYTF. The V and J genes are TRBV7-9 and TRBJ1-2, with D unresolved. Looked up from germline, CDR1 is SEHNR and CDR2 is FQNEAQ (reference sequence). The V and J ends lost 1 base and 4 bases respectively, with 4 bases between them. CDR3 length: 12 residues.

This clonotype has ten or more counts. V usage is TRBV12-3 or TRBV12-4 and J usage is TRBJ2-3; D tentatively reads TRBD1 or TRBD2 (5 bases each). This CDR3 is 16 amino acids long. The V end was cut by 6 bases, the J end by 0 bases, with 16 bases between. The CDR3 loop is CASRRGTAGSTDTQYF. The DNA for the CDR3 is TGTGCCAGCAGACGAGGGACCGCTGGAAGCACAGATACGCAGTATTTT.

The chain uses TRBV25-1 and TRBJ2-7; D is uncertain. Germline assignment: CDR1 MGHDK and CDR2 SYGVNS. This CDR3 is 15 amino acids long. With 3 bases removed from V and 6 bases from J, the gap between germline ends came to 18 bases. CDR3 sequence: CASSDVSAGSFEQYF. In nucleotides, the CDR3 is TGTGCCAGCAGTGATGTATCGGCAGGATCTTTCGAGCAGTACTTC.

Many counts were recorded for this clonotype. V usage is TRBV5-5 and J usage is TRBJ2-5; the match to TRBD2 covers 9 bases. The CDR3 covers 15 residues. V shed 1 base, J shed 4 bases, and the junction held 5 bases outside the gene matches. Germline CDR1 and CDR2: SGHKS and YYEKEE (reference sequence). The CDR3 nucleotides are TGTGCCAGCAGCTTGTTAGCGGGGGTTGTAGAGACCCAGTACTTC. This gives the protein CASSLLAGVVETQYF.

At least ten counts were recorded for this clonotype. The gene calls are TRBV12-3 or TRBV12-4 and TRBJ2-6, with D perhaps being TRBD1 or TRBD2 (5 bases each). Trimming removed 9 bases at V and 2 bases at J, with 11 bases between. CDR3 length equals 14 residues. CDR3 protein: CASFWGTGANVLTF. The CDR3 coding sequence is TGTGCCAGTTTCTGGGGGACTGGGGCCAACGTCCTGACTTTC.

The chain uses TRBV5-1 and TRBJ2-7, with D possibly being TRBD1 (6 bases). Trimming cost V 5 bases and J 5 bases, with 20 bases left between them. In germline, CDR1 is SGHRS, CDR2 YFSETQ. The CDR3 loop spans 15 amino acids. Here the CDR3 DNA reads TGCGCCAGCAGAAAGAGGGGGACCGAGAAGGACGAGCAGTACTTC. This codes for CASRKRGTEKDEQYF.

This clonotype occurred many times. This chain uses TRBV18 with TRBJ2-5; D not resolved. Trimming shortened V by 3 bases and J by 4 bases, and 12 bases separated the two germline ends. The germline V gene has CDR1 KGHSH and CDR2 LQKENI. There are 14 residues in the CDR3. CDR3 protein: CASSPPYLVETQYF. The CDR3 DNA follows: TGTGCCAGCTCACCGCCCTATCTCGTAGAGACCCAGTACTTC.

This clonotype was detected many times. The chain has TRBV20-1 and TRBJ2-3, with a weak D call TRBD2 (5 bases). The CDR3 totals 14 residues. Germline lookup yields CDR1 DFQATT and CDR2 SNEGSKA (reference sequence). V was shortened by 1 base and J by 0 bases, with 8 bases between the two germline ends. CDR3 residues: CSARVGLSTDTQYF. Here the CDR3 DNA reads TGCAGTGCTAGAGTAGGACTTAGCACAGATACGCAGTATTTT.

This clonotype was picked up many times. The gene calls are TRBV6-1 and TRBJ2-2; TRBD2 might be the D (5 bases). V was shortened by 7 bases and J by 7 bases, with 19 bases between the two germline ends. CDR3 length: 15 residues. Germline V lookup: CDR1 MNHNS, CDR2 SASEGT. CDR3 sequence: CASTPRTGRLGELFF. The CDR3, as DNA: TGTGCCAGCACTCCTCGGACTGGTCGTCTCGGGGAGCTGTTTTTT.

This clonotype was seen repeatedly, ten times or more. This chain joins TRBV12-3 or TRBV12-4 and TRBJ1-2; D not certain. The CDR3 runs to 13 residues. V was shortened by 7 bases and J by 5 bases, with 14 bases between the two germline ends. The CDR3 reads CASNSGNLYGYTF. In DNA form, the CDR3 reads TGTGCCAGCAACTCGGGGAATCTTTATGGCTACACCTTC.

This clonotype has ten or more counts. The V and J genes are TRBV28 and TRBJ1-5; 9 bases match TRBD1. With V trimmed by 2 bases and J by 2 bases, 1 base remained unmatched. Germline V gene lookup returns CDR1 MDHEN and CDR2 SYDVKM. The CDR3 spans 15 residues. The CDR3 sequence: CASSLRTGGNQPQHF. CDR3 DNA sequence: TGTGCCAGCAGTTTAAGGACAGGGGGCAATCAGCCCCAGCATTTT.

Only a few counts were recorded for this clonotype. J is TRBJ1-4 and V is TRBV5-8; unclear D gene. The CDR3 totals 14 residues. The V gene's germline CDR1 is SGHTS and CDR2 YDEGEE. V shed 3 bases and J shed 8 bases, with 14 bases lying between them. The CDR3 coding sequence is TGTGCCAGCAGCTCCCCTTGGGTACGGGAAAAACTGTTTTTT. It specifies CASSSPWVREKLFF.

This clonotype was seen many times. CDR3: CASSYSPGQGTDTQYF. The CDR3 bases are TGTGCCAGCAGTTACTCCCCGGGACAGGGCACAGATACGCAGTATTTT. This chain joins TRBV6-2 or TRBV6-3 and TRBJ2-3; 8 bases fit TRBD1. After removal of 0 bases from V and 1 base from J, the junction contained 3 bases not matched to a gene. Germline CDR1 and CDR2: MNHEY and SVGEGT. The CDR3 extends over 16 amino acids.